The entry below describes one TCR beta chain. Its antigen is unknown. Diagnosis relied on clinical symptoms, serum thyroxine and TRAb, thyroid ultrasound and orbital computed tomography. These data come from a study of T cells in Graves' hyperthyroidism and ophthalmopathy. Study-level background: Staff took peripheral blood when the initial diagnosis was made, before any treatment began. Points from the study as a whole: Most thyroid clonotypes that were expanded above 0.001 also turned up in blood. With a median lead of 6.5 months before onset, the model predicted ophthalmopathy.

TCR beta CDR3 sequences were amplified from RNA transcripts. The TCR CDR3 was amplified in a first-round RT-PCR using the HTBI primer set. In TCRdb, the multiplex PCR reads were re-called with MiXCR into one record per CDR3 protein. The sample carries under 700,000 distinct CDR3 sequences, around 17% recorded once. Germline V gene lookup returns CDR1 MDHEN and CDR2 SYDVKM. This CDR3 spans 15 amino acids. Trimming removed 3 bases at V and 4 bases at J, with 12 bases between. The chain recombines TRBV28 with TRBJ2-2, with no clear D. Sequenced input: blood. This TCR came from a woman younger than 30 with Graves' hyperthyroidism. CDR3 DNA: TGTGCCAGCAGTTTGTGGTGGCAGTCCACCGGGGAGCTGTTTTTT. Amino acid sequence: CASSLWWQSTGELFF.